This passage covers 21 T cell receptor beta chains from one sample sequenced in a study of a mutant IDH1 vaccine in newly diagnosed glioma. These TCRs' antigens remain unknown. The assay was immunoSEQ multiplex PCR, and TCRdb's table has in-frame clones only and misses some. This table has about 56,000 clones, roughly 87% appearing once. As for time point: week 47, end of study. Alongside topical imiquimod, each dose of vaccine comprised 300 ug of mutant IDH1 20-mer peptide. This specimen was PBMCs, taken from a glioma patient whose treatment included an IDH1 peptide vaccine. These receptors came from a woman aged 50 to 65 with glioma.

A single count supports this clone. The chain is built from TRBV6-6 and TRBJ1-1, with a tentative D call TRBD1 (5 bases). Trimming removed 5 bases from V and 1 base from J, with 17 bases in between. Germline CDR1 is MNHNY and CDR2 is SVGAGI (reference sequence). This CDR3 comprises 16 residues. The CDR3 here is CASSPQEGQKNTEAFF. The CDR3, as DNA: TGTGCCAGCAGTCCCCAAGAGGGGCAAAAGAACACTGAAGCTTTCTTT.

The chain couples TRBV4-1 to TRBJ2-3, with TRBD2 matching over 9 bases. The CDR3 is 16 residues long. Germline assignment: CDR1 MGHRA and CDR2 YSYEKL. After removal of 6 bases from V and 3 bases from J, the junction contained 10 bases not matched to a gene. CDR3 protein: CASRLRGGLETDTQYF. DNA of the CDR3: TGCGCCAGCAGGCTGCGGGGGGGCCTAGAGACAGATACGCAGTATTTT.

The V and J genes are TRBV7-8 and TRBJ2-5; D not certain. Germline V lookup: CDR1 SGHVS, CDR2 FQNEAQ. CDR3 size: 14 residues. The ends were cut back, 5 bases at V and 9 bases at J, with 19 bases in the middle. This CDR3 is CASSPTRQEMSQYF. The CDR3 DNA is TGTGCCAGCAGCCCGACGCGGCAGGAGATGTCCCAGTACTTC.

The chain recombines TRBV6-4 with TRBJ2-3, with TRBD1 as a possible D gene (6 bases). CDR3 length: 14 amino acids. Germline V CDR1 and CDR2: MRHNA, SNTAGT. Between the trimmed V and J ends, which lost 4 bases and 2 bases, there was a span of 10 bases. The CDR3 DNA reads TGTGCCAGCAGTGGAGGACAGACCACAGATACGCAGTATTTT. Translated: CASSGGQTTDTQYF.

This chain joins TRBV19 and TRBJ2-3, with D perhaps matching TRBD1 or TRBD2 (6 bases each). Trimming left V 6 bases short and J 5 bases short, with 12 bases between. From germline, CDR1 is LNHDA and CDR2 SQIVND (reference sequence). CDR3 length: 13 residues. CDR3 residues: CASREGVGDTQYF. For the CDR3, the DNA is TGTGCCAGTAGGGAGGGGGTTGGAGATACGCAGTATTTT.

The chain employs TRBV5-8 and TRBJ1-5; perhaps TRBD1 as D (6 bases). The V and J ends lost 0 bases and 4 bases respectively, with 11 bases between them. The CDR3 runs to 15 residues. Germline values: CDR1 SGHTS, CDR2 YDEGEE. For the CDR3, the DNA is TGTGCCAGCAGCTTGGGAGTTCAGGGGAATCAGCCCCAGCATTTT. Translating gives CASSLGVQGNQPQHF. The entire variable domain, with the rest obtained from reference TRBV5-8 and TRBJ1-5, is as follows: EAGVTQSPTHLIKTRGQQATLRCSPISGHTSVYWYQQALGLGLQFLLWYDEGEERNRGNFPPRFSGRQFPNYSSELNVNALELEDSALYLCASSLGVQGNQPQHFGDGTRLSIL.

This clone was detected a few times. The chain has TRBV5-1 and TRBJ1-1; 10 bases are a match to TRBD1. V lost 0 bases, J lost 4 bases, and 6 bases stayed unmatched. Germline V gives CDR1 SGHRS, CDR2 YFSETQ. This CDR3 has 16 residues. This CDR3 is CASSLDGDRGATEAFF. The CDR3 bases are TGCGCCAGCAGCTTGGATGGGGACAGGGGTGCCACTGAAGCTTTCTTT.

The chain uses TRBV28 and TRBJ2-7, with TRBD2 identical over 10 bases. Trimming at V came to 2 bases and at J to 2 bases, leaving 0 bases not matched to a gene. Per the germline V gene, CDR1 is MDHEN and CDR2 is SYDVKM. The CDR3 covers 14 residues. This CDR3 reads CASSLSGGAYEQYF. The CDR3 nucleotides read TGTGCCAGCAGTTTAAGCGGGGGGGCCTACGAGCAGTACTTC.

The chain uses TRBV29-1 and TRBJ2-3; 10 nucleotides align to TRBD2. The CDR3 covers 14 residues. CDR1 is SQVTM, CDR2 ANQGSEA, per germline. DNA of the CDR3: TGCAGTCTTAGGACTAGCGGAGGCACAGATACGCAGTATTTT. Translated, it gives CSLRTSGGTDTQYF.

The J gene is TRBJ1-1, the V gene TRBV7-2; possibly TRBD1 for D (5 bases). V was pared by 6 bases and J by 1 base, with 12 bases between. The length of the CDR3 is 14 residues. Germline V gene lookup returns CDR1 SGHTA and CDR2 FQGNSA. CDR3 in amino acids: CASRSGKGNTEAFF. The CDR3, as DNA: TGTGCCAGCAGGTCAGGGAAGGGGAACACTGAAGCTTTCTTT.

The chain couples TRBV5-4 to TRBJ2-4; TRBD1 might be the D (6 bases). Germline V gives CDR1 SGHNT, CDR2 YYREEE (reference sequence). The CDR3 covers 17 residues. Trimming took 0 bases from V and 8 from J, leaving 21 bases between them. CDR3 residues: CASSLGRFGAGVDIQYF. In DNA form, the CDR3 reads TGTGCCAGCAGCTTGGGGAGATTTGGGGCAGGGGTGGACATTCAGTACTTC.

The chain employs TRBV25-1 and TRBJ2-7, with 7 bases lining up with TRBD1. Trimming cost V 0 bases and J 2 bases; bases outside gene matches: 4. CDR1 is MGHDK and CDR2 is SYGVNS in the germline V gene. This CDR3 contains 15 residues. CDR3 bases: TGTGCCAGCAGTGAATATCGACAGGGTGCCTACGAGCAGTACTTC. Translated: CASSEYRQGAYEQYF.

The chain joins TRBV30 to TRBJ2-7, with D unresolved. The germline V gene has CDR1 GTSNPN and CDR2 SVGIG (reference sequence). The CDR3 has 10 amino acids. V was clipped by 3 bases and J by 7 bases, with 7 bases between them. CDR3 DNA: TGTGCCTGGAGCGCGGCGGAGCAGTACTTC. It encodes CAWSAAEQYF. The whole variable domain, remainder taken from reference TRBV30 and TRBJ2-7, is SQTIHQWPATLVQPVGSPLSLECTVEGTSNPNLYWYRQAAGRGLQLLFYSVGIGQISSEVPQNLSASRPQDRQFILSSKKLLLSDSGFYLCAWSAAEQYFGPGTRLTVT.

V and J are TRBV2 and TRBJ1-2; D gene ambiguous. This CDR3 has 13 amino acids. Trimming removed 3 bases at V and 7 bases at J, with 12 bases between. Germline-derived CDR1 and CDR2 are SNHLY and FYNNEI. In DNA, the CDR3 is TGTGCCAGCAGTGAGGTTGAAGGGAGTGGCTACACCTTC. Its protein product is CASSEVEGSGYTF. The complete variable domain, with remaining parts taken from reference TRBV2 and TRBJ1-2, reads EPEVTQTPSHQVTQMGQEVILRCVPISNHLYFYWYRQILGQKVEFLVSFYNNEISEKSEIFDDQFSVERPDGSNFTLKIRSTKLEDSAMYFCASSEVEGSGYTFGSGTRLTVV.

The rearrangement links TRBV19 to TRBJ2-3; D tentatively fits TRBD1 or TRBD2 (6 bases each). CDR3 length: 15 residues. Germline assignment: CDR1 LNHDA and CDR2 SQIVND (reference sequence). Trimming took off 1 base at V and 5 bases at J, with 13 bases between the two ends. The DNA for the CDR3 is TGTGCCAGTAGTATAGGTGGAGGGACACAAGATACGCAGTATTTT. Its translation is CASSIGGGTQDTQYF.

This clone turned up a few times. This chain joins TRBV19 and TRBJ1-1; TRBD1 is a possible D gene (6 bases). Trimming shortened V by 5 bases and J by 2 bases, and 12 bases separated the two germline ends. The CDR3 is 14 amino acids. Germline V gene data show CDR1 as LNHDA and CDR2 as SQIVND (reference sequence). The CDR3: CASSVPGDNTEAFF. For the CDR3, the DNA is TGTGCCAGTAGTGTCCCAGGGGATAACACTGAAGCTTTCTTT.

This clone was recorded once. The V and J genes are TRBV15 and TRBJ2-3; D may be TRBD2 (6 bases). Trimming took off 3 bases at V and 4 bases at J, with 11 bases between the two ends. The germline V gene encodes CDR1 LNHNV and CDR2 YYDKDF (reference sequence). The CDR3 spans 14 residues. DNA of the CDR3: TGTGCCACCAGCAGGGATGGAGGGCCAGATACGCAGTATTTT. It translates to CATSRDGGPDTQYF.

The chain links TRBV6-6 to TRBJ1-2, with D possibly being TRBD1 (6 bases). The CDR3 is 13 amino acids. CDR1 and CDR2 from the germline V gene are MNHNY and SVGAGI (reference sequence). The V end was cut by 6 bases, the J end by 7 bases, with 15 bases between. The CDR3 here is CASRTGYRGGYTF. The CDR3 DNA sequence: TGTGCCAGCAGAACAGGGTACAGAGGTGGCTACACCTTC.

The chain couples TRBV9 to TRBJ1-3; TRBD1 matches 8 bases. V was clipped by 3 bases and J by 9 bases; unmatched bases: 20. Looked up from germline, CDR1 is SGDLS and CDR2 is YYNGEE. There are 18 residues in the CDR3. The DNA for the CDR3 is TGTGCCAGCAGCGAGCCCCTCGCGGGACAGGACCTTTCAAGCACCATATATTTT. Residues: CASSEPLAGQDLSSTIYF.

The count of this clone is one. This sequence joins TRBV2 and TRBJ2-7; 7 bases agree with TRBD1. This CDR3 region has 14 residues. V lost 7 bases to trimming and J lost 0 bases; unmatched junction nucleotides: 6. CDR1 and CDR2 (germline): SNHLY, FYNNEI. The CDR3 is CASNGQGVSYEQYF. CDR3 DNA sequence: TGTGCCAGCAATGGGCAGGGGGTCTCCTACGAGCAGTACTTC.

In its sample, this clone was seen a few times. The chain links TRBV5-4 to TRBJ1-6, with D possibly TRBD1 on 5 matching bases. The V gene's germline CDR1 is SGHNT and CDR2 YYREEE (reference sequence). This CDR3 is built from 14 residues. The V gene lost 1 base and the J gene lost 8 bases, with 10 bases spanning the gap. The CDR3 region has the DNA TGTGCCAGCAGCTTGCAAGGGGTCGATTCACCCCTCCACTTT. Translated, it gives CASSLQGVDSPLHF.